The clone carrying this TCR beta chain was detected ten times or more. Its antigen remains unidentified. Every patient was untreated before thyroid surgery. The germline CDR1 and CDR2 sequences are SGHTA and FQGNSA. V dropped 6 bases and J dropped 8; count of bases not matched to a gene: 8. The CDR3 has 14 amino acids. This sample stems from a study of metastatic and nonmetastatic thyroid tumors. Study information: The comparison covered peripheral blood and tumor or nodule tissue in malignant and benign thyroid patients.

In the original workflow: Between-group CDR3 differences, defined by clinicopathological status, yielded a distant-metastasis classifier for papillary thyroid cancer. TCRdb re-called clones from the PCR reads using MiXCR. For this entry, the V and J calls and clone size follow TCRdb and not the study's own pipeline. The table shows around 42,000 clones, with 9% to 13% occurring only once. Study findings and constraints: It was reported that TCR beta diversity was significantly higher in malignant thyroid tumors than benign nodules, in blood and tumor.

The J gene is TRBJ1-4, the V gene TRBV7-2, with 8 bases aligning to TRBD1. This TCR came from a male donor with papillary thyroid cancer or a benign thyroid nodule (not recorded which). Some clones in this sample may be carry-over from other donors' samples. What was sequenced was blood. DNA for the CDR3: TGTGCCAGCAGTCTCACAGGGGGTAGAGAAAAACTGTTTTTT. Residues: CASSLTGGREKLFF.